The sequence of this T cell receptor beta chain was determined in a study of T cells in Graves' hyperthyroidism and ophthalmopathy. RNA transcripts yielded amplified TCR beta CDR3 regions. HTBI primers were employed in a first-round RT-PCR of the TCR CDR3. TCRdb called the multiplex PCR reads again in MiXCR, with one record for every CDR3 protein. The top ten clones hold more than 7% of a sample with 750,000 to 900,000 distinct CDR3 sequences, over 35% of them seen once. This CDR3 contains 15 residues. J gave up 4 bases and V 7 bases, and 11 bases lay outside the gene matches. CDR1 is ENHRY and CDR2 is SYGVKD in the germline V gene. This clonotype was picked up one time.

The sequence derives from a man aged 18 to 30 with Graves' hyperthyroidism. The chain couples TRBV10-3 to TRBJ2-5, with 8 bases that match TRBD1. The sequenced material came from blood. The CDR3 spells CAITQSRDRRETQYF. The CDR3, as DNA: TGTGCCATCACCCAGAGCCGGGACAGGAGAGAGACCCAGTACTTC.